A single sample gave rise to the 14 T cell receptor beta chains below, sequenced in a study of technical replicates of blood from several donors. Sequencing was performed with immunoSEQ multiplex PCR; in TCRdb, only in-frame clones are kept and a portion is missing. This table has some 76,000 clones, 98% appearing once. Sequencing input: T cells isolated from PBMCs. The receptors were sampled from a human donor in good health.

The chain is built from TRBV19 and TRBJ2-1; possibly TRBD2 for D (6 bases). Per germline, CDR1 LNHDA and CDR2 SQIVND (reference sequence). This CDR3 is 13 amino acids long. The V end lost 1 base, the J end lost 8 bases, and 9 bases lay between the germline ends. The chain's CDR3 is CASSIAGEHEQFF. For the CDR3, the DNA is TGTGCCAGTAGTATAGCGGGAGAGCATGAGCAGTTCTTC.

The chain carries TRBV6-1 and TRBJ2-3; a possible D gene is TRBD1 (5 bases). Trimming shortened V by 5 bases and J by 3 bases, and 9 bases separated the two germline ends. CDR3 length: 13 residues. Germline V gives CDR1 MNHNS, CDR2 SASEGT. DNA of the CDR3: TGTGCCAGCAGTCTAAGGGGTACAGATACGCAGTATTTT. Translating it yields CASSLRGTDTQYF.

The chain uses TRBV11-3 and TRBJ2-7, with 9 bases aligning to TRBD1. Germline assignment: CDR1 SGHNT and CDR2 YENEEA. V shed 4 bases and J 2 bases; nucleotides not matched to a gene: 3. The CDR3 contains 14 residues. This CDR3 is CASSSGTGPYEQYF. In nucleotides, the CDR3 is TGTGCCAGCAGCTCCGGGACAGGGCCCTACGAGCAGTACTTC.

V usage is TRBV5-5 and J usage is TRBJ1-5, with a tentative D call TRBD1 (5 bases). This CDR3 is 16 amino acids long. V dropped 4 bases and J dropped 8 bases, with 22 bases sitting between them. Germline lookup yields CDR1 SGHKS and CDR2 YYEKEE (reference sequence). The CDR3 DNA follows: TGTGCCAGCAGCGTGACAGCGAATCCCGCTCTAAAGCCCCAGCATTTT. Encoded protein: CASSVTANPALKPQHF. The variable domain in full, with the rest retrieved from reference TRBV5-5 and TRBJ1-5, is DAGVTQSPTHLIKTRGQQVTLRCSPISGHKSVSWYQQVLGQGPQFIFQYYEKEERGRGNFPDRFSARQFPNYSSELNVNALLLGDSALYLCASSVTANPALKPQHFGDGTRLSIL.

The chain links TRBV6-1 to TRBJ1-5; a possible D gene is TRBD1 (5 bases). V lost 3 bases to trimming and J lost 4 bases, with 13 bases between them. Germline V CDR1 and CDR2: MNHNS, SASEGT. This CDR3 has 15 residues. CDR3 DNA sequence: TGTGCCAGCAGTGAGGACATATCCCAAAATCAGCCCCAGCATTTT. Its translation is CASSEDISQNQPQHF.

With regard to this clone: One end of the junction does not line up with germline, which may come from a read error. The chain couples TRBV2 to TRBJ1-1; 7 positions agree with TRBD1. The CDR3 contains 13 residues. Germline lookup yields CDR1 SNHLY and CDR2 FYNNEI. The CDR3, as DNA: TGTGCCAGCAGTCAACAGGGGAACCCTGAAGCTTTCTTT. It codes for CASSQQGNPEAFF.

This rearrangement joins TRBV10-3 to TRBJ2-1; 7 positions match TRBD2. Germline trimming cut 7 bases from V and 7 bases from J; bases unmatched to any gene: 4. In germline, CDR1 is ENHRY, CDR2 SYGVKD. There are 12 residues in the CDR3. The CDR3 nucleotides are TGTGCCATCAAGAGCGGGGATAATGAGCAGTTCTTC. This codes for CAIKSGDNEQFF.

The rearrangement joins TRBV5-1 to TRBJ1-2; maybe TRBD1 (6 bases). The CDR3 is made up of 14 amino acids. Trimming shortened V by 2 bases and J by 6 bases, and 14 bases separated the two germline ends. Per germline, CDR1 SGHRS and CDR2 YFSETQ. CDR3 amino acids: CASSFEQGRDGYTF. Here the CDR3 DNA reads TGCGCCAGCAGCTTTGAACAGGGACGGGATGGCTACACCTTC.

The rearrangement links TRBV28 to TRBJ1-2, with 8 bases lining up with TRBD1. Germline CDR1 and CDR2: MDHEN and SYDVKM. V shed 1 base and J 5 bases; nucleotides not matched to a gene: 12. The CDR3 consists of 17 residues. CDR3 region: CASSLSTARGRKYGYTF. The CDR3 DNA reads as TGTGCCAGCAGTTTATCAACTGCCAGGGGGCGGAAGTATGGCTACACCTTC.

The chain joins TRBV6-1 to TRBJ2-7, with 8 bases identical to TRBD2. Losses at the gene ends were 7 bases for V and 6 bases for J; bases not matched to a gene: 11. Germline lookup yields CDR1 MNHNS and CDR2 SASEGT. The CDR3 runs 14 residues. In DNA form, the CDR3 reads TGTGCCAGCACTCCAGCGGGAGAGGGTTCCGAGCAGTACTTC. Its translation is CASTPAGEGSEQYF.

V and J are TRBV2 and TRBJ1-2; D may be TRBD1 (5 bases). The CDR3 is made up of 10 amino acids. The germline V gene encodes CDR1 SNHLY and CDR2 FYNNEI. V lost 11 bases, J lost 8 bases, and 12 bases lay in between. The CDR3 is CAYGGAGYTF. The CDR3 DNA sequence: TGTGCCTACGGAGGGGCGGGCTACACCTTC.

The rearrangement joins TRBV2 to TRBJ2-2, with a possible D match to TRBD2 (6 bases). The CDR3 is 11 residues long. The ends were cut back, 10 bases at V and 6 bases at J, with 9 bases in the middle. Germline CDR1 SNHLY, CDR2 FYNNEI. The DNA of the CDR3 is TGTGCCATGCGACTAGCCGGGGAGCTGTTTTTT. This translates into CAMRLAGELFF. Using reference TRBV2 and TRBJ2-2 for the parts outside the CDR3, the full variable domain is EPEVTQTPSHQVTQMGQEVILRCVPISNHLYFYWYRQILGQKVEFLVSFYNNEISEKSEIFDDQFSVERPDGSNFTLKIRSTKLEDSAMYFCAMRLAGELFFGEGSRLTVL.

The rearrangement links TRBV13 to TRBJ2-5, with TRBD1 matching 9 bases. The J segment lost 5 bases and the V segment lost 5 bases, leaving 6 bases of the junction unmatched. Per the germline V gene, CDR1 is PRHDT and CDR2 is FYEKMQ (reference sequence). The CDR3 has 14 amino acids. In nucleotides, the CDR3 is TGTGCCAGCAGCCCCGGGACAGGGCCGGAGACCCAGTACTTC. Translation gives CASSPGTGPETQYF.

The chain's CDR3 is CASRGTRGNQPQHF. The CDR3 DNA reads as TGTGCCAGCAGGGGGACACGAGGCAATCAGCCCCAGCATTTT. V is TRBV6-5 and J is TRBJ1-5; perhaps TRBD1 as D (6 bases). The V gene's germline CDR1 is MNHEY and CDR2 SVGAGI. Trimming cost V 6 bases and J 2 bases, with 11 bases left between them. CDR3 length equals 14 residues.